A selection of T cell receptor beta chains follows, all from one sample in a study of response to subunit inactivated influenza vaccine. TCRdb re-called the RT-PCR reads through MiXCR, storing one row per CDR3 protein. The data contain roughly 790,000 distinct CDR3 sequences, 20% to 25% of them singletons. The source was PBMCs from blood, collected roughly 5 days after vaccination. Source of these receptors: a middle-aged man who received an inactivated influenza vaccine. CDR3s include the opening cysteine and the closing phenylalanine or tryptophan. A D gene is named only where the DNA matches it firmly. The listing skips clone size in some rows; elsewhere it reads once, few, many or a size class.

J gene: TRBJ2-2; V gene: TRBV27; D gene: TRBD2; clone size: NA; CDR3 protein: CASSFREGRITGELFF; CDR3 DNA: TGTGCCAGCAGCTTTCGGGAGGGCCGAATCACCGGGGAGCTGTTTTTT
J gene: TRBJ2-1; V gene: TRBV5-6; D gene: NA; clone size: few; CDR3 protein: CASSLAQDYNEQFF; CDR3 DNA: TGTGCCAGCAGCTTGGCGCAGGATTACAATGAGCAGTTCTTC
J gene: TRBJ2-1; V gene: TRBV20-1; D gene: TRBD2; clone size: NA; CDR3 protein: CSARVAGVGYNEQFF; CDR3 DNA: TGCAGTGCTAGGGTAGCGGGAGTAGGTTACAATGAGCAGTTCTTC
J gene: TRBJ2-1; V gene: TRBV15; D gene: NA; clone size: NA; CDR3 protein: CATSRPAGGNNEQFF; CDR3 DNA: TGTGCCACCAGCAGACCAGCCGGGGGCAACAATGAGCAGTTCTTC
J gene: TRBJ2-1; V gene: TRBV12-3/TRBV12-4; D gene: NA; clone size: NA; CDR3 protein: CASRIRQGGSVNNEQFF; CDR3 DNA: TGTGCCAGCAGAATCAGACAGGGAGGGTCGGTGAACAATGAGCAGTTCTTC
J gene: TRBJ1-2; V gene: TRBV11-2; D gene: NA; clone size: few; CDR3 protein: CASRPGQVYGYTF; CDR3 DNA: TGTGCCAGCAGACCTGGACAAGTCTATGGCTACACCTTC
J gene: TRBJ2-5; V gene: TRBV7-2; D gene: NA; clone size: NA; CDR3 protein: CASSLRQMYQETQYF; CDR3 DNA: TGTGCCAGCAGCTTGAGACAGATGTACCAAGAGACCCAGTACTTC
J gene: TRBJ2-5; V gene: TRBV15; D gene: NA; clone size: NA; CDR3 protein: CATSRDTPEWGSAEVYQETQYF; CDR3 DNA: TGTGCCACCAGCCGAGACACCCCAGAGTGGGGGAGCGCTGAAGTTTACCAAGAGACCCAGTACTTC
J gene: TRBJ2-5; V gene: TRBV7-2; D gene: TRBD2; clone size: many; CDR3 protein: CASSVPLAGVETQYF; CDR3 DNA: TGTGCCAGCAGCGTACCTCTAGCGGGAGTTGAGACCCAGTACTTC
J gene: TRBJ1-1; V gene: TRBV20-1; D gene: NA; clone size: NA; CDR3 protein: CSARATVPTEAFF; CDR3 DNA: TGCAGTGCTAGGGCGACAGTGCCCACTGAAGCTTTCTTT
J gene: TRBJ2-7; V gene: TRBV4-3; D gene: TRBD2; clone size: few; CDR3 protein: CASSQDSAGAYDEQYF; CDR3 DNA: TGCGCCAGCAGCCAAGACAGTGCGGGAGCTTACGACGAGCAGTACTTC
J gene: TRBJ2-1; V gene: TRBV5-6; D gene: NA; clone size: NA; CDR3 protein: CASSLDIAYNEQFF; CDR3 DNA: TGTGCCAGCAGCTTGGACATCGCCTACAATGAGCAGTTCTTC
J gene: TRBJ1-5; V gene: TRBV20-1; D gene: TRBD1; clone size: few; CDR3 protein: CSARPGTGYSNQPQHF; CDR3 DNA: TGCAGTGCCCGTCCCGGGACAGGGTATAGCAATCAGCCCCAGCATTTT
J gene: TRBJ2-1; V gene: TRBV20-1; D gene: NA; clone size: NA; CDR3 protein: CSAASLETYNEQFF; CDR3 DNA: TGCAGTGCTGCGTCCCTGGAAACCTACAATGAGCAGTTCTTC
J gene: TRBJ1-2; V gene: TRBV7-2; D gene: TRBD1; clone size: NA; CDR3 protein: CASSFPRTGLHAYGYTF; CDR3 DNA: TGTGCCAGCAGCTTCCCACGGACAGGGTTGCATGCCTATGGCTACACCTTC
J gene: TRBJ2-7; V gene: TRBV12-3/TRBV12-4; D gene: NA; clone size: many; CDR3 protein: CASSPVRGEQYF; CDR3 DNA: TGTGCCAGCAGCCCCGTACGGGGCGAGCAGTACTTC
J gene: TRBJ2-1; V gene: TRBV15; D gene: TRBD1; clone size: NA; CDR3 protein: CATSREGQGVTNEQFF; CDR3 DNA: TGTGCCACCAGCAGAGAGGGACAGGGAGTAACGAATGAGCAGTTCTTC
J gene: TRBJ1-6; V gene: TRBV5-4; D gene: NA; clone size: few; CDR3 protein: CASSTRGDSPLHF; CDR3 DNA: TGTGCCAGCAGCACCCGCGGGGATTCACCCCTCCACTTT
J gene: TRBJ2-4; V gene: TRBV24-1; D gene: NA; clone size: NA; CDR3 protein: CATSDSGRAQNIQYF; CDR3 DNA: TGTGCCACCAGTGATTCAGGCAGAGCCCAAAACATTCAGTACTTC
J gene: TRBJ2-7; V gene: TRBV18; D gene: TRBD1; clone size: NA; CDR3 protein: CASSPRGQGDYEQYF; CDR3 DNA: TGTGCCAGCTCACCACGGGGACAGGGGGATTACGAGCAGTACTTC
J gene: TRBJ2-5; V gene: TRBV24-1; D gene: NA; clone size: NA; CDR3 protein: CATSDLPGRGIQETQYF; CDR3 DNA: TGTGCCACCAGTGATTTGCCGGGAAGGGGGATTCAAGAGACCCAGTACTTC
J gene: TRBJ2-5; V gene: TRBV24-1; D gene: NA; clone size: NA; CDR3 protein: CATKGRGVETQYF; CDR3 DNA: TGTGCCACCAAAGGGCGGGGTGTCGAGACCCAGTACTTC
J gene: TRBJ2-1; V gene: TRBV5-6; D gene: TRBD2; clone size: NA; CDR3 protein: CASSRGLSGISRYNEQFF; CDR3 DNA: TGTGCCAGCAGCCGAGGGCTCAGCGGGATTAGTAGGTACAATGAGCAGTTCTTC
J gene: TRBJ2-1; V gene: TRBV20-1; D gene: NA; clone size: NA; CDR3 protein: CSAYQNEQFF; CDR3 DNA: TGCAGTGCCTATCAAAATGAGCAGTTCTTC
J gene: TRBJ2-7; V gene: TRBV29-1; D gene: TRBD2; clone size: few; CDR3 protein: CSVELLGGKYEQYF; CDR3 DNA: TGCAGCGTTGAACTCTTGGGGGGGAAGTACGAGCAGTACTTC
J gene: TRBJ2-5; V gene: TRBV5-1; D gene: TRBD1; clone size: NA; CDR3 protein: CASSVGGTGGETQYF; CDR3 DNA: TGCGCCAGCAGCGTTGGCGGGACAGGGGGGGAGACCCAGTACTTC
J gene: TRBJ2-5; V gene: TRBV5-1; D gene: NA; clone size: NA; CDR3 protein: CASSLQEETQYF; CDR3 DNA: TGTGCCAGCAGCTTACAGGAGGAGACCCAGTACTTC
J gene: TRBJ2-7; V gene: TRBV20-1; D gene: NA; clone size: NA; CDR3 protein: CSAGRSYEQYF; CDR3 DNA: TGCAGTGCTGGCCGTAGTTACGAGCAGTACTTC
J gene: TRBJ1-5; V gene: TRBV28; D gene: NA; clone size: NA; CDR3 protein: CASGAPPNQPQHF; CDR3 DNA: TGTGCCAGCGGCGCGCCCCCAAATCAGCCCCAGCATTTT
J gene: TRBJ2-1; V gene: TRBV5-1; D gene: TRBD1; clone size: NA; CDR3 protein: CASSFAGQGWGDEQFF; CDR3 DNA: TGCGCCAGCAGCTTTGCGGGACAGGGATGGGGGGATGAGCAGTTCTTC
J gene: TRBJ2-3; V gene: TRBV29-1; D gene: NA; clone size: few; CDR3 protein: CSVDFSSDTQYF; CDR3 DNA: TGCAGCGTTGATTTTTCCTCAGATACGCAGTATTTT
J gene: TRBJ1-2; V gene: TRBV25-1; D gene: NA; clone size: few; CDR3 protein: CASSDVGPFNYGYTF; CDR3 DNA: TGTGCCAGCAGTGATGTGGGACCATTTAACTATGGCTACACCTTC
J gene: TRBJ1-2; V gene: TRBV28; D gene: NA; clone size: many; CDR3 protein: CASSAEDNYGYTF; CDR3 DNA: TGTGCCAGCAGCGCAGAAGACAACTATGGCTACACCTTC
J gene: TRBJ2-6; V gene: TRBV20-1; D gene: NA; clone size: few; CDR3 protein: CSAEDRYLSGANVLTF; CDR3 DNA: TGCAGTGCTGAAGACAGGTATCTCTCTGGGGCCAACGTCCTGACTTTC
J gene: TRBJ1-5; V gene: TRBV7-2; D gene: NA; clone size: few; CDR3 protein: CASSPRLQGWPQHF; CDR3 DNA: TGTGCCAGCAGCCCGCGGCTTCAGGGGTGGCCCCAGCATTTT
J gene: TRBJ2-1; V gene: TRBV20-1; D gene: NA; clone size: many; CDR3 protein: CSARDYRRPDEQFF; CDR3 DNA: TGCAGTGCTAGAGACTACCGACGCCCGGATGAGCAGTTCTTC
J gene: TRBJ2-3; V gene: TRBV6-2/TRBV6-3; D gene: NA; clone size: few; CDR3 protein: CASSSLRAGTDTQYF; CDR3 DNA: TGTGCCAGCAGTTCCTTACGTGCTGGCACAGATACGCAGTATTTT
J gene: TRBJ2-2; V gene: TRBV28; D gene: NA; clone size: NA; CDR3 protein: CASSPQGTTGELFF; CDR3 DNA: TGTGCCAGCAGTCCACAGGGAACCACCGGGGAGCTGTTTTTT
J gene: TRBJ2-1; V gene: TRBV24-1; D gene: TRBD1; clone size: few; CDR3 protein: CATSGQTGSSYNEQFF; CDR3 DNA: TGTGCCACCAGTGGCCAGACAGGGAGCTCCTACAATGAGCAGTTCTTC
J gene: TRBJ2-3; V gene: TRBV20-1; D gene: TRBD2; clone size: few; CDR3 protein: CSANLASGRTDTRYF; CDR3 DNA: TGCAGTGCTAACCTCGCCAGCGGGAGGACAGATACGCGGTATTTT
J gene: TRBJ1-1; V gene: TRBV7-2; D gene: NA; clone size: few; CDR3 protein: CASSAIQANTEAFF; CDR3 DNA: TGTGCCAGCAGCGCGATACAAGCCAACACTGAAGCTTTCTTT
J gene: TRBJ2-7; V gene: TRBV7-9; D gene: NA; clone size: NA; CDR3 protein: CASSSGSSAYEQYF; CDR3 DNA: TGTGCCAGCAGCTCTGGCTCCTCTGCCTACGAGCAGTACTTC
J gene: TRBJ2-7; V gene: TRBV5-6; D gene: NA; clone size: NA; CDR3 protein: CASSLRHSSYEQYF; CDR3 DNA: TGTGCCAGCAGCTTGAGGCACAGCTCCTACGAGCAGTACTTC
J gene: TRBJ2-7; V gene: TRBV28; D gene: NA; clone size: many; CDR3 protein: CASSPPPRYEQYF; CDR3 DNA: TGTGCCAGCAGCCCCCCACCCAGATACGAGCAGTACTTC
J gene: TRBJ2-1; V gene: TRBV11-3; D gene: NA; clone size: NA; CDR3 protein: CASSLAEKGNEQFF; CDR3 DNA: TGTGCCAGCAGCCTCGCGGAAAAGGGCAATGAGCAGTTCTTC
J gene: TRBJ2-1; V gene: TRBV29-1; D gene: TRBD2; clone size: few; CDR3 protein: CSVETGTSGGFGQFF; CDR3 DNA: TGCAGCGTTGAAACTGGGACTAGCGGGGGGTTTGGGCAGTTCTTC